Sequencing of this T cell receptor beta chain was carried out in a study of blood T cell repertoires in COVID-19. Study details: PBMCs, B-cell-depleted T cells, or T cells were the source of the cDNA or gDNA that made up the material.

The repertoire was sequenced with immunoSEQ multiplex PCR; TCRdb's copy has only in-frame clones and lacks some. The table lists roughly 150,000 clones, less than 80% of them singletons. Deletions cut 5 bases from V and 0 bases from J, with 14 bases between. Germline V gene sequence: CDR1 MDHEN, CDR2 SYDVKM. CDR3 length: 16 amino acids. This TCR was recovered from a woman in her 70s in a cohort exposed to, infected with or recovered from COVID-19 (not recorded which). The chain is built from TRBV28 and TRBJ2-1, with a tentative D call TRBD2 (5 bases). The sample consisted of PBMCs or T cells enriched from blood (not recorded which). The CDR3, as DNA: TGTGCCAGCAGTCCCCTAGCACCGGGCTCCTACAATGAGCAGTTCTTC. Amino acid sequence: CASSPLAPGSYNEQFF.